This T cell receptor beta chain was captured in a study of post-analysis software for immune sequencing data. Study-level information: Relapsing-remitting, secondary progressive and progressive-relapsing multiple sclerosis courses were included.

CDR1 is SGHKS, CDR2 YYEKEE, per germline (reference sequence). The CDR3 length is 14 residues. The V and J ends lost 2 bases and 10 bases, in that order; junction bases with no gene match: 9. On this clonotype: The antigen is undetermined.

Carried by the TCR beta cDNA libraries were unique molecular identifiers. Input populations of about 0.95 to 11 million T cells gave rise to about 480,000 cDNA molecules. TCRdb called the PCR reads again in MiXCR, with one record for every CDR3 protein. The table lists a few hundred thousand distinct CDR3 sequences, about a third of them singletons. Study outcomes and limitations: About 5 TRBV segments (TRBV5-6, TRBV5-1 and TRBV20-1 among them) occurred more frequently in patients than in controls. Clustering by F measure revealed strong co-clustering among samples prepared together in one batch. Controls had significantly higher normalized Chao1 diversity than multiple sclerosis patients.

The chain combines TRBV5-5 with TRBJ1-5; 7 nucleotides agree with TRBD1. The source of this sequence is a girl between 5 and 17 years old with multiple sclerosis. The sample was blood. CDR3 nucleotides: TGTGCCAGCAGCTTTGACAGGGAGAAACGACCCCAGCATTTT. This gives the protein CASSFDREKRPQHF.